This T cell receptor (beta chain) was obtained from a study of cytomegalovirus exposure and HLA in healthy donors. Overall study results and limits: Listed as cytomegalovirus-associated were 164 TCR beta chains.

60 Vbeta and 13 Jbeta primers were used in PCR. Sequencing used immunoSEQ multiplex PCR; TCRdb keeps in-frame clones, though not all of them. The data contain nearly 200,000 clones, about four fifths of them singletons. Comment on this clone: The antigen remains undetermined.

The clonotype comes from a male donor in good health and CMV-seropositive. Sequenced: PBMCs.

The CDR3 reads CASSFDLAGGADTQYF. The CDR3, as DNA: TGTGCCAGCAGCTTCGATTTAGCGGGGGGGGCAGATACGCAGTATTTT. The chain employs TRBV5-4 and TRBJ2-3; 11 bases map to TRBD2. Germline V gives CDR1 SGHNT, CDR2 YYREEE (reference sequence). This CDR3 region has 16 residues. V dropped 2 bases and J dropped 4; count of bases not matched to a gene: 6.